The 16 T cell receptor beta chains in this list originate from one sample, sequenced in a study of low-dose radiotherapy and immunotherapy resistance in tumors. TRAV- and TRBV-specific primers were used for first-strand cDNA, which covered alpha and beta chains. The PCR that amplified TCRs ran for around 20 cycles, relying on a constant-region primer and a V-primer adapter. TCRdb used MiXCR to reprocess the reads, holding one entry per CDR3 protein. Altogether approximately 12,000 distinct CDR3 sequences are present, roughly 60% being singletons, with the ten largest covering approximately 8%. These receptors were taken from a human donor with advanced metastatic prostate, ovarian, gallbladder or colorectal cancer (not recorded which). This table probably holds off-target reads from a library built for another chain.

J is TRBJ2-5 and V is TRBV29-1; 15 positions agree with TRBD2. Germline CDR1 and CDR2: SQVTM and ANQGSEA. J gave up 1 base and V 4 bases, and 4 bases lay outside the gene matches. The length of the CDR3 is 16 residues. DNA for the CDR3: TGCAGCGTTGGAGGACTAGCGGGAGGGATCCAAGAGACCCAGTACTTC. Protein sequence: CSVGGLAGGIQETQYF.

The J gene is TRBJ1-3, the V gene TRBV18; D is perhaps TRBD1 (5 bases). The germline CDR1 and CDR2 sequences are KGHSH and LQKENI. The CDR3 is 16 residues long. The ends were cut back, 3 bases at V and 0 bases at J, with 12 bases in the middle. CDR3 sequence (DNA): TGTGCCAGCTCACCCTCCGGGGCCGCCTCTGGAAACACCATATATTTT. Its translation: CASSPSGAASGNTIYF.

This clonotype was observed a handful of times. The chain couples TRBV28 to TRBJ2-7, with D unclear. The CDR3 is 12 amino acids. Trimming left V 7 bases short and J 5 bases short, with 12 bases between. Germline assignment: CDR1 MDHEN and CDR2 SYDVKM. The CDR3: CASTTASHEQYF. Here the CDR3 DNA reads TGTGCCAGCACGACTGCCAGCCACGAGCAGTACTTC. The full variable domain, rest sourced from reference TRBV28 and TRBJ2-7, is DVKVTQSSRYLVKRTGEKVFLECVQDMDHENMFWYRQDPGLGLRLIYFSYDVKMKEKGDIPEGYSVSREKKERFSLILESASTNQTSMYLCASTTASHEQYFGPGTRLTVT.

The genes are TRBV28 and TRBJ1-2, with D hard to call. Germline V gene data show CDR1 as MDHEN and CDR2 as SYDVKM. The CDR3 covers 12 residues. Deletions cut 6 bases from V and 3 bases from J, with 8 bases between. The CDR3 region is CASSLMDYGYTF. The DNA for the CDR3 is TGTGCCAGCAGCCTTATGGACTATGGCTACACCTTC.

The chain carries TRBV9 and TRBJ2-1; D is uncertain. V was trimmed by 3 bases and J by 5 bases, leaving 12 bases between them. This CDR3 region has 14 residues. CDR1 is SGDLS, CDR2 YYNGEE, per germline. The CDR3 protein is CASSATDRNNEQFF. Here the CDR3 DNA reads TGTGCCAGCAGCGCGACGGATCGTAACAATGAGCAGTTCTTC.

The CDR3 DNA sequence: TGTGCCAGTAGTACAGGGAATCGGAACATTCAGTACTTC. Its translation: CASSTGNRNIQYF. V is TRBV19 and J is TRBJ2-4; D may be TRBD1 (5 bases). CDR3 size: 13 residues. Per the germline V gene, CDR1 is LNHDA and CDR2 is SQIVND (reference sequence). V was trimmed by 4 bases and J by 7 bases, leaving 11 bases between them.

The chain has TRBV12-3 or TRBV12-4 and TRBJ2-3, with D possibly called TRBD1 or TRBD2 (6 bases each). Trimming took off 5 bases at V and 0 bases at J, with 12 bases between the two ends. CDR3 length: 15 amino acids. The CDR3 bases are TGTGCCAGCAGTGGAGGGGGAGCTAGCACAGATACGCAGTATTTT. It codes for CASSGGGASTDTQYF.

This clonotype was counted between two and nine times. The J gene is TRBJ2-3, the V gene TRBV12-3 or TRBV12-4; no definite D call. This CDR3 spans 14 amino acids. The V end was cut by 6 bases, the J end by 0 bases, with 10 bases between. The DNA for the CDR3 is TGTGCCAGCAGCGTAATTACTAGCACAGATACGCAGTATTTT. This sequence encodes CASSVITSTDTQYF.

This clonotype has more than one count but fewer than ten. The CDR3 is CASSRPGAGTQYF. DNA of the CDR3: TGTGCCAGCAGCCGACCTGGGGCCGGGACCCAGTACTTC. This chain joins TRBV11-2 and TRBJ2-5, with D perhaps TRBD1 (5 bases). The germline V gene has CDR1 SGHAT and CDR2 FQNNGV. V was pared by 5 bases and J by 7 bases, with 14 bases between. CDR3 size: 13 residues.

The CDR3 DNA follows: TGCAGCGTCGTTAGCGGGTACTCCTACGAGCAGTACTTC. Amino acids: CSVVSGYSYEQYF. The chain recombines TRBV29-1 with TRBJ2-7, with 7 positions matching TRBD2. This CDR3 is built from 13 residues. Looked up from germline, CDR1 is SQVTM and CDR2 is ANQGSEA. V trimming: 6 bases; J trimming: 0 bases; junction bases outside the gene matches: 5.

CDR3 DNA: TGTGCCAGCACTCAAGGGTCACTCTCCTACGAGCAGTACTTC. Amino acid sequence: CASTQGSLSYEQYF. The chain recombines TRBV2 with TRBJ2-7; D call uncertain. Looked up from germline, CDR1 is SNHLY and CDR2 is FYNNEI. The length of the CDR3 is 14 residues. V lost 7 bases and J lost 0, with 13 bases in between.

In its sample, this clonotype was seen a few times. The chain uses TRBV12-3 or TRBV12-4 and TRBJ2-3, with 11 positions matching TRBD2. This CDR3 has 13 residues. V lost 6 bases to trimming and J lost 6 bases; unmatched junction nucleotides: 2. This CDR3 reads CASSRLAGDTQYF. Here the CDR3 DNA reads TGTGCCAGCAGCCGACTAGCGGGGGATACGCAGTATTTT.

This clonotype was observed a handful of times. The chain couples TRBV7-2 to TRBJ1-5; no clear D gene. CDR3 length: 15 amino acids. Deletions cut 3 bases from V and 0 bases from J, with 9 bases between. CDR1 SGHTA and CDR2 FQGNSA come from the germline V gene. CDR3 DNA sequence: TGTGCCAGCAGCTTCGGGGAAAATAGCAATCAGCCCCAGCATTTT. Its translation: CASSFGENSNQPQHF.

The gene calls are TRBV18 and TRBJ2-3, with 10 bases matching TRBD2. Germline V lookup: CDR1 KGHSH, CDR2 LQKENI. This CDR3 is 15 amino acids long. V shed 4 bases, J shed 2 bases, and the junction held 3 bases outside the gene matches. The CDR3 reads CASSRTSGFTDTQYF. CDR3 nucleotides: TGTGCCAGCTCACGGACTAGCGGATTCACAGATACGCAGTATTTT. The full variable domain, in which reference TRBV18 and TRBJ2-3 provide the parts outside the CDR3, is NAGVMQNPRHLVRRRGQEARLRCSPMKGHSHVYWYRQLPEEGLKFMVYLQKENIIDESGMPKERFSAEFPKEGPSILRIQQVVRGDSAAYFCASSRTSGFTDTQYFGPGTRLTVL.

The CDR3 loop reads CASRKTGTYEQYF. The DNA of the CDR3 is TGTGCCAGCAGAAAGACCGGGACCTACGAGCAGTACTTC. This chain connects TRBV6-8 to TRBJ2-7; D might be TRBD2 (5 bases). Trimming left V 6 bases short and J 2 bases short, with 11 bases between. In germline, CDR1 is MNHGY, CDR2 SAAAGT. The CDR3 is 13 amino acids.

J is TRBJ1-6 and V is TRBV18; 8 positions agree with TRBD1. Germline CDR1 and CDR2: KGHSH and LQKENI. V was clipped by 1 base and J by 5 bases; unmatched bases: 1. This CDR3 has 15 residues. The CDR3 region is CASSPLDRDNSPLHF. As DNA, the CDR3 is TGTGCCAGCTCACCACTGGACAGGGATAATTCACCCCTCCACTTT. The complete variable domain, with remaining parts taken from reference TRBV18 and TRBJ1-6, reads NAGVMQNPRHLVRRRGQEARLRCSPMKGHSHVYWYRQLPEEGLKFMVYLQKENIIDESGMPKERFSAEFPKEGPSILRIQQVVRGDSAAYFCASSPLDRDNSPLHFGNGTRLTVT.